This TCR beta chain was found in a study of blood T cell repertoires in COVID-19. The participants were between roughly 18 and 100 years old and came from 24 US areas. Cohort allocation depended upon clinical history that participants reported. Symptom resolution, clearance, or two negative PCRs marked the recovered donors of Cohort 3. Germline assignment: CDR1 LNHDA and CDR2 SQIVND (reference sequence). The V and J ends lost 5 bases and 1 base, in that order; junction bases with no gene match: 7. The CDR3 has 15 residues. The data were produced by immunoSEQ multiplex PCR, yet TCRdb's version contains in-frame clones alone and is incomplete. The data show 310,000 or so clones, 89% seen once.

V usage is TRBV19 and J usage is TRBJ1-2; 7 positions agree with TRBD1. This clonotype originated in a woman aged 40 to 50 who had recovered from COVID-19. Sequencing used PBMCs or T cells enriched from blood (not recorded which). As DNA, the CDR3 is TGTGCCAGTAGTGGAACAGGGGTGTTTAACTATGGCTACACCTTC. Protein: CASSGTGVFNYGYTF.